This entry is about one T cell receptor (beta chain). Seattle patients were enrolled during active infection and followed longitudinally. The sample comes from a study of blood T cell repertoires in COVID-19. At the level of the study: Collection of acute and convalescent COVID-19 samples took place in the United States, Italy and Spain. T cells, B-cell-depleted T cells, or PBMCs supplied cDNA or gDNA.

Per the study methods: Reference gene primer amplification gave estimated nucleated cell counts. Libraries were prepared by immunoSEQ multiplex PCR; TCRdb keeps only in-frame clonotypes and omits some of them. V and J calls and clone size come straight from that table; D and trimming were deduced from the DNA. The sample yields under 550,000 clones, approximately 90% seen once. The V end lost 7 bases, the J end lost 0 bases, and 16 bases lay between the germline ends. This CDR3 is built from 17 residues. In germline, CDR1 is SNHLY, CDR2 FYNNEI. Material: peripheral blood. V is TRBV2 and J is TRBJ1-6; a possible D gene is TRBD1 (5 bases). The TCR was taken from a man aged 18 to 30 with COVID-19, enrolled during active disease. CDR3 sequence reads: CASKRDSTSSYNSPLHF. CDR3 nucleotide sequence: TGTGCCAGCAAGAGAGACAGCACAAGCTCCTATAATTCACCCCTCCACTTT.